The 13 T cell receptor beta chains in this list originate from one sample, sequenced in a study of EBV T-cell therapy then PD-1 blockade in nasopharyngeal carcinoma. The protocol was immunoSEQ multiplex PCR, while the TCRdb copy is restricted to in-frame clones and leaves out a portion. The sample contains about 17,000 clones, 65% to 85% of which appear only once. The treatment here: AdE1-LMPpoly-expanded autologous EBV-specific T-cell therapy followed by anti-PD-1 nivolumab. These receptors' antigens are unknown. This material consisted of CD8+ T cells from blood, taken at day 0 from a patient whose treatment included autologous EBV-specific T cells and nivolumab. The receptors come from a man in his forties or fifties with nasopharyngeal carcinoma.

The sample holds one count of this clone. The genes are TRBV6-4 and TRBJ1-2; D may be TRBD1 (5 bases). Germline V gene lookup returns CDR1 MRHNA and CDR2 SNTAGT. V was clipped by 0 bases and J by 3 bases, with 14 bases between them. CDR3 length: 16 residues. This chain's CDR3 is CASSDSIKEGYYGYTF. The CDR3 DNA reads as TGTGCCAGCAGTGACTCGATAAAGGAGGGGTACTATGGCTACACCTTC.

V and J are TRBV4-1 and TRBJ2-7; D may be TRBD1 (5 bases). Germline V gene lookup returns CDR1 MGHRA and CDR2 YSYEKL. V was pared by 1 base and J by 6 bases, with 13 bases between. CDR3 length: 14 residues. DNA for the CDR3: TGCGCCAGCAGCCAAGGGGCAGGGCGTAGCGAGCAGTACTTC. Amino acids: CASSQGAGRSEQYF.

This chain connects TRBV7-9 to TRBJ2-1; 7 nucleotides line up with TRBD2. CDR1 is SEHNR and CDR2 is FQNEAQ in the germline V gene (reference sequence). CDR3 length equals 12 residues. The V and J ends lost 4 bases and 6 bases, in that order; junction bases with no gene match: 0. CDR3 region: CASSSGGNEQFF. For the CDR3, the DNA is TGTGCCAGCAGCTCGGGGGGCAATGAGCAGTTCTTC.

V and J are TRBV27 and TRBJ2-3; 7 nucleotides align to TRBD1. Per the germline V gene, CDR1 is MNHEY and CDR2 is SMNVEV (reference sequence). The CDR3 is 18 residues long. The V segment lost 2 bases and the J segment 1 base; nucleotides outside the gene matches: 12. The CDR3 nucleotides are TGTGCCAGCAGTTTAATGACTACAGGGGCAGAGGGCACAGATACGCAGTATTTT. It translates to CASSLMTTGAEGTDTQYF.

The CDR3 spells CASSLRASPNFADTQYF. CDR3 DNA: TGTGCCAGCAGCTTGAGGGCCAGCCCTAATTTCGCAGATACGCAGTATTTT. This chain connects TRBV5-6 to TRBJ2-3; D ambiguous. Trimming left V 1 base short and J 4 bases short, with 19 bases between. Germline V lookup: CDR1 SGHDT, CDR2 YYEEEE. The CDR3 length is 17 residues.

The rearrangement joins TRBV5-4 to TRBJ1-6; D is possibly TRBD1 (5 bases). This CDR3 has 17 amino acids. Germline assignment: CDR1 SGHNT and CDR2 YYREEE (reference sequence). The ends were cut back, 2 bases at V and 6 bases at J, with 18 bases in the middle. CDR3 protein: CASSFGSGLGVNSPLHF. In nucleotides, the CDR3 is TGTGCCAGCAGCTTTGGCTCAGGGCTAGGAGTTAATTCACCCCTCCACTTT.

The genes are TRBV7-2 and TRBJ1-1; 9 bases are a match to TRBD1. V dropped 2 bases and J dropped 4; count of bases not matched to a gene: 8. Germline loops: CDR1 SGHTA, CDR2 FQGNSA. This CDR3 has 16 residues. The CDR3 reads CASSLMTGGAVTEAFF. The CDR3 nucleotides read TGTGCCAGCAGCTTAATGACAGGGGGGGCGGTCACTGAAGCTTTCTTT.

This clone was picked up a small number of times. The chain combines TRBV6-4 with TRBJ2-3; possible D gene TRBD2, 7 bases. This CDR3 has 14 amino acids. Trimming pared 2 bases from V and 2 bases from J, leaving 8 bases between. CDR1 and CDR2 from the germline V gene are MRHNA and SNTAGT. CDR3 sequence: CASSDGGATDTQYF. The CDR3 region has the DNA TGTGCCAGCAGTGACGGGGGGGCCACAGATACGCAGTATTTT.

The V and J genes are TRBV28 and TRBJ2-7; 7 nucleotides line up with TRBD1. The CDR3 covers 17 residues. J was trimmed by 4 bases and V by 2 bases; bases with no gene match: 14. Per germline, CDR1 MDHEN and CDR2 SYDVKM. CDR3 loop: CASSLDLTRDSLYEQYF. The CDR3 coding sequence is TGTGCCAGCAGTTTAGACTTAACCCGGGACAGCTTGTACGAGCAGTACTTC.

The table lists this clone with a count of one. The V call is TRBV9, the J call TRBJ1-2; possibly TRBD1 for D (5 bases). The CDR3 is made up of 14 amino acids. Trimming left V 3 bases short and J 4 bases short, with 13 bases between. CDR1 and CDR2 from the germline V gene are SGDLS and YYNGEE. CDR3 sequence (DNA): TGTGCCAGCAGCGCCGACAGAATCACCTATGGCTACACCTTC. Translating it yields CASSADRITYGYTF.

J is TRBJ1-6 and V is TRBV27, with 7 nucleotides matching TRBD1. The CDR3 covers 14 residues. The trim removed 3 bases at V and 14 bases at J, leaving 10 bases unmatched. Germline CDR1 MNHEY, CDR2 SMNVEV (reference sequence). The CDR3 loop is CASSFPGTVSTLHF. Written as DNA, the CDR3 is TGTGCCAGCAGTTTCCCCGGGACAGTTTCGACCCTCCACTTT.

This chain uses TRBV29-1 with TRBJ2-3; D is undetermined. This CDR3 has 13 amino acids. Germline-derived CDR1 and CDR2 are SQVTM and ANQGSEA. With 6 bases removed from V and 0 bases from J, the gap between germline ends came to 10 bases. CDR3 in DNA: TGCAGCGTGAGGTGGTTTAGCACAGATACGCAGTATTTT. This gives the protein CSVRWFSTDTQYF.

This rearrangement joins TRBV3-1 (or the pseudogene TRBV3-2) to TRBJ2-1; tentatively, D is TRBD2 (6 bases). The CDR3 has 14 residues. Looked up from germline, CDR1 is LGHDT and CDR2 is YNNKEL (reference sequence). V lost 4 bases to trimming and J lost 0 bases, with 7 bases between them. In DNA, the CDR3 is TGTGCCAGCAGCCGGGACTCCTCCTACAATGAGCAGTTCTTC. This encodes CASSRDSSYNEQFF.